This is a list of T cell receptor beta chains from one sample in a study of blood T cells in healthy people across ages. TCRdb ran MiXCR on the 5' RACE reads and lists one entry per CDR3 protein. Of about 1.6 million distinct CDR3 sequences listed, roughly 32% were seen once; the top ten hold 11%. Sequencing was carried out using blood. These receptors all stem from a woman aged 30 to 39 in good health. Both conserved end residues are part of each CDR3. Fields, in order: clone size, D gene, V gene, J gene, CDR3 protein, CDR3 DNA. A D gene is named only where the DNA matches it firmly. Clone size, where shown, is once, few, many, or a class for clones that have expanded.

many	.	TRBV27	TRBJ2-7	CASSLLGPYEQYF	TGTGCCAGCAGTTTGTTGGGTCCCTACGAGCAGTACTTC
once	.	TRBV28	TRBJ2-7	CASCLAGSGSYEQYF	TGTGCCAGTTGCCTTGCGGGGTCGGGCTCCTACGAGCAGTACTTC
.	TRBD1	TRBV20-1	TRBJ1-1	CSATDRGMNTEAFF	TGCAGTGCTACGGACAGGGGCATGAACACTGAAGCTTTCTTT
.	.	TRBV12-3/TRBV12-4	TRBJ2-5	CASSSKGFREETQYF	TGTGCCAGCAGTTCAAAGGGGTTTAGGGAAGAGACCCAGTACTTC
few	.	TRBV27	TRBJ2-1	CASSFNPRGRLDEQFF	TGTGCCAGCAGTTTTAACCCCAGGGGTAGGCTCGATGAGCAGTTCTTC
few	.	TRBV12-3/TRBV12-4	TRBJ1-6	CASSLTRPESSPLHF	TGTGCCAGCAGTTTAACCCGCCCGGAGAGTTCACCCCTCCACTTT
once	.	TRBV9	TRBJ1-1	CASSPRDKRKWNTEAFF	TGTGCCAGCAGTCCCCGGGACAAACGAAAGTGGAACACTGAAGCTTTCTTT
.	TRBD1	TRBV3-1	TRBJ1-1	CASSHGTGAEAFF	TGTGCCAGCAGCCACGGGACAGGGGCCGAAGCTTTCTTT
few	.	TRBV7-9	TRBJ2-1	CASSSTGPRDSDLHEQFF	TGTGCCAGCAGCTCGACAGGGCCTCGGGACTCCGATCTCCATGAGCAGTTCTTC
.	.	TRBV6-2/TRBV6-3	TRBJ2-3	CASSYQGSGSSDTQYF	TGTGCCAGCAGTTACCAGGGTTCAGGGTCGTCAGATACGCAGTATTTT
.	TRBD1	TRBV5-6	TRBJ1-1	CASRKYRGRGNTEAFF	TGTGCCAGCAGAAAGTACAGGGGGCGCGGGAACACTGAAGCTTTCTTT
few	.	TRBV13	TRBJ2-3	CASSLLRGPYTQYF	TGTGCCAGCAGCTTACTGCGGGGCCCCTATACGCAGTATTTT
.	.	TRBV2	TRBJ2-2	CATMTARERTGELFF	TGTGCCACCATGACAGCGCGTGAAAGGACCGGGGAGCTGTTTTTT
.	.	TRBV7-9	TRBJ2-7	CASSRTLTGSSYEQYF	TGTGCCAGCAGCCGAACCTTAACAGGGAGCTCCTACGAGCAGTACTTC
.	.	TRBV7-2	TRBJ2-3	CAGSPLPGFSDTQYF	TGTGCCGGCAGCCCTCTGCCCGGGTTCTCAGATACGCAGTATTTT
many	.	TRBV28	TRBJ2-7	CASSHRVHEQYF	TGTGCCAGCAGCCACAGGGTCCACGAGCAGTACTTC
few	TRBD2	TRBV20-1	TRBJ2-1	CSASLASGMMSEQFF	TGCAGTGCTAGTCTGGCTAGCGGGATGATGAGTGAGCAGTTCTTC
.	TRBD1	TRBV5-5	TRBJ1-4	CAWSKGTGGNEKLFF	TGTGCCTGGAGTAAGGGGACAGGGGGGAATGAAAAACTGTTTTTT
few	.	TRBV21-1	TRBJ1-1	CASSRGRGRTEAFF	TGTGCCAGCAGCCGTGGGCGGGGGCGCACTGAAGCTTTCTTT
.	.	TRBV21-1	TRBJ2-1	CASSKEGLAPLYNEQFF	TGTGCCAGCAGCAAAGAGGGACTAGCACCCTTATACAATGAGCAGTTCTTC
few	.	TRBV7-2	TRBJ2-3	CVSSAIGTQILPTQYF	TGTGTCAGCAGCGCAATCGGGACCCAAATACTGCCTACGCAGTATTTT
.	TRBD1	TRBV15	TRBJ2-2	CATSTRNRGTGELFF	TGTGCCACCAGCACGAGAAACAGGGGCACCGGGGAGCTGTTTTTT
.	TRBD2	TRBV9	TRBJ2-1	CASSPWTSGDNEQSF	TGTGCCAGCAGCCCCTGGACTAGCGGGGACAATGAGCAGTCCTTC
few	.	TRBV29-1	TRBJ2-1	CSVKTGRWSGQFF	TGCAGCGTAAAGACAGGCCGGTGGAGTGGGCAGTTCTTC
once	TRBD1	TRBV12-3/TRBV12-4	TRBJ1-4	CASSAPGQGGEKLFF	TGTGCCAGCAGTGCACCGGGACAGGGGGGTGAAAAACTGTTTTTT
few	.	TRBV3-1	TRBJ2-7	CASSSGTTPYEQYF	TGTGCCAGCAGCTCCGGGACGACCCCCTACGAGCAGTACTTC
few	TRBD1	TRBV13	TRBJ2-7	CASSFRDRGASYEQYF	TGTGCCAGCAGCTTCAGGGACAGGGGCGCCTCCTACGAGCAGTACTTC
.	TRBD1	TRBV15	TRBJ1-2	CATSRETGGIYGYTF	TGTGCCACCAGCAGAGAGACAGGGGGCATTTATGGCTACACCTTC
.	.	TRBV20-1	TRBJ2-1	CSAPLMGYEQFF	TGCAGTGCCCCCCTGATGGGTTATGAGCAGTTCTTC
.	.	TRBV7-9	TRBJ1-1	CAGSRRDRNTEAFF	TGTGCCGGCAGCCGCCGGGACCGGAACACTGAAGCTTTCTTT
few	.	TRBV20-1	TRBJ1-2	CSARTTWGQGYTF	TGCAGTGCTAGAACGACGTGGGGTCAGGGCTACACCTTC
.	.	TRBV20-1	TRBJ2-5	CSATGGAGARGETQYF	TGCAGTGCTACCGGGGGGGCTGGGGCCAGGGGGGAGACCCAGTACTTC
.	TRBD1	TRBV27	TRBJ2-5	CASSIRQGSGQETQYF	TGTGCCAGCAGTATAAGACAGGGATCGGGTCAAGAGACCCAGTACTTC
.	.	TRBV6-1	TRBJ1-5	CASSALGDQPQHF	TGTGCCAGCAGTGCCCTTGGGGATCAGCCCCAGCATTTT
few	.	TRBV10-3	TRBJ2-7	CAISERGGEQYF	TGTGCCATCAGTGAGCGAGGGGGCGAGCAGTACTTC
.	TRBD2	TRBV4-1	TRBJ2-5	CTSSQTLASGLAGQETQYF	TGCACCAGCAGCCAAACCCTCGCCTCCGGACTAGCGGGCCAAGAGACCCAGTACTTC
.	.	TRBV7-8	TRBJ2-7	CASSTIDRLGSYEQYF	TGTGCCAGCAGCACTATAGACAGGCTCGGCTCCTACGAGCAGTACTTC
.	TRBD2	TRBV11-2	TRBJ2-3	CASSSLNRLAGTDPQYF	TGTGCCAGCAGCTCCCTGAACAGACTAGCGGGAACAGATCCGCAGTATTTT
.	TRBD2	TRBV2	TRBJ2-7	CASVRSGAGLYF	TGTGCCAGCGTGCGGTCAGGAGCGGGACTGTACTTC
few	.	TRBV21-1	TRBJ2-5	CASSTHRLAGRQETQYF	TGTGCCAGCAGCACCCACCGACTAGCGGGGCGACAAGAGACCCAGTACTTC
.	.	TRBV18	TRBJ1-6	CASSPVSPDNNSPLHF	TGTGCCAGCTCACCAGTAAGCCCGGACAACAATTCACCCCTCCACTTT
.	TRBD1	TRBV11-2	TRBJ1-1	CASSLNRQGFTEAFF	TGTGCCAGCAGCTTAAATCGACAGGGCTTCACTGAAGCTTTCTTT
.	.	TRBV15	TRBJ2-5	CATSRGGTQETQYF	TGTGCCACCAGCAGAGGGGGGACCCAAGAGACCCAGTACTTC
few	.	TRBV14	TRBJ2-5	CASSQRRPGKESETQYF	TGTGCCAGCAGCCAACGACGCCCAGGGAAGGAGTCGGAGACCCAGTACTTC
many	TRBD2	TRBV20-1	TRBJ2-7	CSALKSTRTSGKGWIRYEQYF	TGCAGTGCTCTGAAATCCACCCGGACTAGCGGGAAGGGCTGGATTCGCTACGAGCAGTACTTC
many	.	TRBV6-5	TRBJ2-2	CASSYYGAGELFF	TGTGCCAGCAGTTACTACGGGGCCGGGGAGCTGTTTTTT
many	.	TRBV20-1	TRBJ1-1	CSASRTLRNTEAFF	TGCAGTGCTTCTCGGACCCTGAGGAATACTGAAGCTTTCTTT
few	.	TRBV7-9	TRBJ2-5	CASSLGGPKAEQYF	TGTGCCAGCAGCTTAGGTGGCCCCAAAGCAGAGCAGTACTTC